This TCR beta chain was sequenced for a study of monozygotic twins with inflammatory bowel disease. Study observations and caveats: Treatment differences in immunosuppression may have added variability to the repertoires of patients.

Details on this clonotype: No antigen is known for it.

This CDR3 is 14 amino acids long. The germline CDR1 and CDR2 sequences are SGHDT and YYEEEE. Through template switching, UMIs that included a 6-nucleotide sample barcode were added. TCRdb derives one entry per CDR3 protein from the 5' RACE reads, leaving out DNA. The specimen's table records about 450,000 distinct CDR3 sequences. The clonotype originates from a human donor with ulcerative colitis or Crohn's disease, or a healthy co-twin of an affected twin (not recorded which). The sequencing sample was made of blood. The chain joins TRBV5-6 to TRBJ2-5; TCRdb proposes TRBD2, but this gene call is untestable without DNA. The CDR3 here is CASSLKLARETQYF. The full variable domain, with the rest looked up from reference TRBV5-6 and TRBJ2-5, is DAGVTQSPTHLIKTRGQQVTLRCSPKSGHDTVSWYQQALGQGPQFIFQYYEEEERQRGNFPDRFSGHQFPNYSSELNVNALLLGDSALYLCASSLKLARETQYFGPGTRLLVL.